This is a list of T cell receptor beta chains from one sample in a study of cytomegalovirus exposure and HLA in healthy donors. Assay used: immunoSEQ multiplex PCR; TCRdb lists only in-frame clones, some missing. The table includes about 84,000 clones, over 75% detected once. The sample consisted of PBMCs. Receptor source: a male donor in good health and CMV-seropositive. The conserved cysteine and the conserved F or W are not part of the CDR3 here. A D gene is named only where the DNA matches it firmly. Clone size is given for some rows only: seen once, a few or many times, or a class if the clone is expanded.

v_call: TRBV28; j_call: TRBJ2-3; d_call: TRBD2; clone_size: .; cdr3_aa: ASSGSGRAEDTQY
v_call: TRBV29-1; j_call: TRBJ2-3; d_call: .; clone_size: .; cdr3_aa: SVLGMDTQY
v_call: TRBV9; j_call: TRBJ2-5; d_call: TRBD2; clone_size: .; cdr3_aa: ASSPPTLAGEVETQY
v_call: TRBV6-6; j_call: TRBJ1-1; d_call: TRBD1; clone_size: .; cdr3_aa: ASSYQSSGGHTEAF
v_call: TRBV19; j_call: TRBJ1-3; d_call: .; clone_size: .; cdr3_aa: ASSIVRASGNTIY
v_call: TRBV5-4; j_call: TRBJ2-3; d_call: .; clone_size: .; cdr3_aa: ASSLTGANTDTQY
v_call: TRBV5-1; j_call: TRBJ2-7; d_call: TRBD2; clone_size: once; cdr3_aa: ASSSGLAGEYSYEQY
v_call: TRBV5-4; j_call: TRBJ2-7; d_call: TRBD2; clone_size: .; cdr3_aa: ASSLAGTSGYEQY
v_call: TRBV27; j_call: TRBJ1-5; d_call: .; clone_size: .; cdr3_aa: ASSPQQRGNQPQH
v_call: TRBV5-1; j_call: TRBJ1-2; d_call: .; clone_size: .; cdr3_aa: ASRTWGGANYGYT
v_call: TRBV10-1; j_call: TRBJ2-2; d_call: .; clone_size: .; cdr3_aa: ASSEGGTGTGELF
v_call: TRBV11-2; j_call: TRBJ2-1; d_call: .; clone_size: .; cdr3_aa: ASSQVYHLEQF
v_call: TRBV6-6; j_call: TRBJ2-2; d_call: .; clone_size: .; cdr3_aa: ASSYDAGTGELF
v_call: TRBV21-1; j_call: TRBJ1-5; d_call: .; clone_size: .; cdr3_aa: ASTDLGSLTGGNQPQH
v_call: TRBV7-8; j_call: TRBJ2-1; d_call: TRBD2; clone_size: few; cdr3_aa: ASNRAGLASNEQF
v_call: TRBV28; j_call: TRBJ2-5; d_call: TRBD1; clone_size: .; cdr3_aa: ASSTNLLTGGEQETQY
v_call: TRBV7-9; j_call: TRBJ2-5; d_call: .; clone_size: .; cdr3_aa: ASSLAQLQSETQY
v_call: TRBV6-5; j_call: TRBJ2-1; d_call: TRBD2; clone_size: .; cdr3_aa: ASSSLAGGYNEQF
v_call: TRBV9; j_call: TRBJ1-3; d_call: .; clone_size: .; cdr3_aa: ASSAKGEGQDGNTIY
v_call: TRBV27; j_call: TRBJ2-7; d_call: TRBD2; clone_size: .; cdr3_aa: ASRPRLAGAPYEQY
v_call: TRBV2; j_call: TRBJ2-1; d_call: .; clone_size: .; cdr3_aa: ASSPEGSYNEQF
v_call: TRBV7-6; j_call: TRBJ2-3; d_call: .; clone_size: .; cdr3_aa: ASSLSRLASTDTQY
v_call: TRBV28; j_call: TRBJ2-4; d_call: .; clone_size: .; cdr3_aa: ATEGISKNIQY
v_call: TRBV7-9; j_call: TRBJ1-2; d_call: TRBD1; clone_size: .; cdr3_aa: ASSSLTGASEGYT
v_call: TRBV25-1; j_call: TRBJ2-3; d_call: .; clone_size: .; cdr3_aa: ASSPGTRALDDTQY
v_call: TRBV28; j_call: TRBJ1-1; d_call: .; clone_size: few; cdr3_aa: ASSPGLLAF
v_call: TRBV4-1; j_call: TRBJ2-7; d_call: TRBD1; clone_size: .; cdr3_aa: ASSHRRGDRGAYEQY
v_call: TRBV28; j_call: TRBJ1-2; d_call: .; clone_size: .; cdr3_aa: ASSYVLVYGYT
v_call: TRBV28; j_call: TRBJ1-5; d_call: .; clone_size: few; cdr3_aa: ASSPGRGNQPQH
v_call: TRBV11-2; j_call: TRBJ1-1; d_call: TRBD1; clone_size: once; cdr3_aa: ASSGPGQGGTEAF
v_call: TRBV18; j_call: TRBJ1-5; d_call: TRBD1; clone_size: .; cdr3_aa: ANSPRPTTGDSNQPQH
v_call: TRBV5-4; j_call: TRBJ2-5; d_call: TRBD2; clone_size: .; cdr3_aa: ASATAGVETQY
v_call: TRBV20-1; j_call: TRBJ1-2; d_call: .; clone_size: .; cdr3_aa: SASPGGYT
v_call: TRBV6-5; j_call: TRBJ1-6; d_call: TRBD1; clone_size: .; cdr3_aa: ASSEGQDNSPLH
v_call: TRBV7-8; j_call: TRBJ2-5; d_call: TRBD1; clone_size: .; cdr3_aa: ASSPRTGRETQY
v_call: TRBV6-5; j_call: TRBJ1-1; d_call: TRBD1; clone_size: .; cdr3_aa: ASRDSLNTEAF
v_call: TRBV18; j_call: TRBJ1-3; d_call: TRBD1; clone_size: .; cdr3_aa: ASSPPRGQGTYTIY
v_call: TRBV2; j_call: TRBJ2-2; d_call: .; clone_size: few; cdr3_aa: ASSVTGGVNRELF
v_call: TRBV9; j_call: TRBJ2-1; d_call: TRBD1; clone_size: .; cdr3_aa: ASSVGQGSWNEQF
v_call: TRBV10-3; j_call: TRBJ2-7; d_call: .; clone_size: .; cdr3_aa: AISEVPPGSGQDYEQY
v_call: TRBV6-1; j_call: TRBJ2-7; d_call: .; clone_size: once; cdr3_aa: ASSERLAGTGVHEQY
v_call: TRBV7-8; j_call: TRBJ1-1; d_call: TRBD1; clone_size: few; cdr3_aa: ASSLQGQNTEAF